One sample yielded the 30 T cell receptor beta chains listed below, sequenced in a study of blood T cell repertoires in COVID-19. TCRdb's table, derived via immunoSEQ multiplex PCR, lists solely in-frame clones and lacks some. The data contain over 100,000 clones, about four fifths of them singletons. The sample was peripheral blood. Receptors originate from a man aged 55 to 69 with active or convalescent COVID-19.

This clone was seen more than once but under ten times. V usage is TRBV6-1 and J usage is TRBJ2-2; TRBD2 agrees at 11 bases. The trim removed 2 bases at V and 7 bases at J, leaving 6 bases unmatched. CDR1 MNHNS and CDR2 SASEGT come from the germline V gene. The length of the CDR3 is 16 residues. DNA of the CDR3: TGTGCCAGCAGTGAAAGACTAGCGGGACTCGGCGGGGAGCTGTTTTTT. It specifies CASSERLAGLGGELFF.

This chain links TRBV19 with TRBJ1-1; 8 positions agree with TRBD1. The J segment lost 2 bases and the V segment lost 1 base, leaving 6 bases of the junction unmatched. The CDR3 contains 16 residues. Germline V lookup: CDR1 LNHDA, CDR2 SQIVND (reference sequence). The CDR3, as DNA: TGTGCCAGTAGTATAGCGGGGACAGGTGTAAACACTGAAGCTTTCTTT. Residues: CASSIAGTGVNTEAFF.

The chain links TRBV19 to TRBJ2-5; possible D gene TRBD1, 5 bases. This CDR3 is 11 amino acids long. Trimming took 7 bases from V and 5 from J, leaving 8 bases between them. Germline V lookup: CDR1 LNHDA, CDR2 SQIVND (reference sequence). CDR3 nucleotides: TGTGCCAGTACAGGGCACGAGACCCAGTACTTC. Its protein is CASTGHETQYF. Looking up the rest from reference TRBV19 and TRBJ2-5 gives the full variable domain: DGGITQSPKYLFRKEGQNVTLSCEQNLNHDAMYWYRQDPGQGLRLIYYSQIVNDFQKGDIAEGYSVSREKKESFPLTVTSAQKNPTAFYLCASTGHETQYFGPGTRLLVL.

This clone occurred a few times. The chain carries TRBV4-2 and TRBJ2-7, with D possibly matching TRBD2 (5 bases). The V end lost 0 bases, the J end lost 2 bases, and 11 bases lay between the germline ends. The CDR3 contains 15 residues. Germline values: CDR1 LGHNA, CDR2 YNFKEQ. CDR3 protein: CASSQEPAETYEQYF. The DNA for the CDR3 is TGTGCCAGCAGCCAAGAACCAGCGGAAACCTACGAGCAGTACTTC.

The chain links TRBV9 to TRBJ2-5, with 7 positions matching TRBD2. Per the germline V gene, CDR1 is SGDLS and CDR2 is YYNGEE. CDR3 length equals 15 residues. V was clipped by 2 bases and J by 5 bases; unmatched bases: 9. This chain's CDR3 is CASSVMTSPQETQYF. The DNA of the CDR3 is TGTGCCAGCAGCGTGATGACTAGCCCCCAGGAGACCCAGTACTTC.

CDR3 residues: CASSPEGAPGTEAFF. Here the CDR3 DNA reads TGTGCCAGCAGTCCCGAGGGGGCGCCGGGAACTGAAGCTTTCTTT. J is TRBJ1-1 and V is TRBV28; 7 bases agree with TRBD1. This CDR3 is 15 amino acids long. J lost 5 bases, V lost 5 bases, and 11 bases had no gene match. Germline CDR1 MDHEN, CDR2 SYDVKM. Complete variable domain (other parts from reference TRBV28 and TRBJ1-1): DVKVTQSSRYLVKRTGEKVFLECVQDMDHENMFWYRQDPGLGLRLIYFSYDVKMKEKGDIPEGYSVSREKKERFSLILESASTNQTSMYLCASSPEGAPGTEAFFGQGTRLTVV.

The rearrangement uses TRBV6-6 and TRBJ1-6; maybe TRBD1 (5 bases). Germline CDR1 reads MNHNY; CDR2 reads SVGAGI (reference sequence). V was pared by 4 bases and J by 10 bases, with 11 bases between. This CDR3 has 13 residues. CDR3 protein: CASSSRADSPLHF. For the CDR3, the DNA is TGTGCCAGCAGTTCCAGGGCCGACTCACCCCTCCACTTT.

The chain uses TRBV28 and TRBJ2-7, with TRBD1 identical over 9 bases. The CDR3 totals 13 residues. V lost 5 bases and J lost 3; bases outside the gene matches: 2. Germline V CDR1 and CDR2: MDHEN, SYDVKM. In DNA, the CDR3 is TGTGCCAGCAGTCTGACAGGGGGCTACGAGCAGTACTTC. Protein product: CASSLTGGYEQYF.

This chain uses TRBV27 with TRBJ2-5; 13 bases line up with TRBD2. The junction had 6 bases not matched to a gene; V was cut back by 4 bases and J by 4 bases. Germline V CDR1 and CDR2: MNHEY, SMNVEV (reference sequence). This CDR3 has 16 residues. CDR3 sequence reads: CASSSLAGGLVETQYF. In DNA form, the CDR3 reads TGTGCCAGCAGTTCACTAGCGGGAGGGCTTGTAGAGACCCAGTACTTC.

The chain uses TRBV5-1 and TRBJ2-6; the match to TRBD1 covers 8 bases. This CDR3 spans 18 amino acids. V gave up 3 bases and J gave up 0 bases; unmatched junction bases: 8. Germline values: CDR1 SGHRS, CDR2 YFSETQ. CDR3 residues: CASSSARTGFSGANVLTF. CDR3 sequence (DNA): TGCGCCAGCAGCTCGGCGAGGACAGGGTTCTCTGGGGCCAACGTCCTGACTTTC.

The chain employs TRBV18 and TRBJ1-1; D is possibly TRBD1 (5 bases). Germline CDR1 reads KGHSH; CDR2 reads LQKENI. The CDR3 is 14 amino acids. V was shortened by 2 bases and J by 3 bases, with 10 bases between the two germline ends. The CDR3 protein is CASSPRRGDTEAFF. CDR3 nucleotides: TGTGCCAGCTCACCAAGGAGGGGTGACACTGAAGCTTTCTTT.

The chain has TRBV7-2 and TRBJ2-1; 12 nucleotides agree with TRBD2. This CDR3 has 15 amino acids. From germline, CDR1 is SGHTA and CDR2 FQGNSA. After removal of 5 bases from V and 10 bases from J, the junction contained 9 bases not matched to a gene. CDR3 in amino acids: CASSPRTSGAREQFF. CDR3 nucleotide sequence: TGTGCCAGCAGCCCTCGGACTAGCGGGGCCAGGGAGCAGTTCTTC.

The chain has TRBV10-3 and TRBJ2-3, with D possibly matching TRBD2 (5 bases). V was trimmed by 9 bases and J by 0 bases, leaving 13 bases between them. Germline V lookup: CDR1 ENHRY, CDR2 SYGVKD. The CDR3 has 14 residues. The CDR3 DNA sequence: TGTGCCATTTCTTTTCGGGGAAGCACAGATACGCAGTATTTT. This gives the protein CAISFRGSTDTQYF.

The genes are TRBV9 and TRBJ1-6; no clear D gene. CDR1 is SGDLS and CDR2 is YYNGEE in the germline V gene. V was pared by 7 bases and J by 7 bases, with 15 bases between. This CDR3 spans 14 amino acids. Here the CDR3 DNA reads TGTGCCAGCCAAACAGCCTTAGGAAATTCACCCCTCCACTTT. Its translation: CASQTALGNSPLHF.

This clone showed up many times. The chain couples TRBV11-2 to TRBJ2-3; 7 bases match TRBD2. This CDR3 is 13 amino acids long. From germline, CDR1 is SGHAT and CDR2 FQNNGV. With 2 bases clipped from V and 4 bases from J, the junction kept 0 bases outside the gene matches. CDR3 region: CASSLLAADTQYF. For the CDR3, the DNA is TGTGCCAGCAGCTTACTAGCGGCAGATACGCAGTATTTT.

The DNA of the CDR3 is TGTGCCAGCAGCCACCATGCCGGTATACAAGAGACCCAGTACTTC. Amino acids: CASSHHAGIQETQYF. The chain has TRBV7-2 and TRBJ2-5; D not certain. There are 15 residues in the CDR3. The germline CDR1 and CDR2 sequences are SGHTA and FQGNSA. V lost 5 bases to trimming and J lost 2 bases, with 15 bases between them.

The chain combines TRBV5-6 with TRBJ2-1, with 10 positions matching TRBD1. CDR3 length equals 15 residues. V lost 2 bases to trimming and J lost 9 bases; unmatched junction nucleotides: 8. The germline CDR1 and CDR2 sequences are SGHDT and YYEEEE. The CDR3 spells CASSFSGQGRSEQFF. DNA for the CDR3: TGTGCCAGCAGCTTTTCGGGACAGGGGAGAAGTGAGCAGTTCTTC.

This rearrangement joins TRBV29-1 to TRBJ1-5; 9 bases are a match to TRBD1. V lost 5 bases, J lost 4 bases, and 6 bases stayed unmatched. Germline CDR1 is SQVTM and CDR2 is ANQGSEA. This CDR3 comprises 14 residues. Here the CDR3 DNA reads TGCAGCGTTTCCGGGACAGGGTGGAATCAGCCCCAGCATTTT. As protein: CSVSGTGWNQPQHF. Filled out from reference TRBV29-1 and TRBJ1-5, the complete variable domain reads SAVISQKPSRDICQRGTSLTIQCQVDSQVTMMFWYRQQPGQSLTLIATANQGSEATYESGFVIDKFPISRPNLTFSTLTVSNMSPEDSSIYLCSVSGTGWNQPQHFGDGTRLSIL.

The chain has TRBV19 and TRBJ2-7; possibly TRBD1 for D (6 bases). CDR1 LNHDA and CDR2 SQIVND come from the germline V gene (reference sequence). This CDR3 is 12 amino acids long. Trimming removed 4 bases from V and 6 bases from J, with 10 bases in between. DNA of the CDR3: TGTGCCAGTAGTAGGGAAGGGGGCGAGCAGTACTTC. This translates into CASSREGGEQYF.

The chain employs TRBV29-1 and TRBJ2-3, with TRBD2 matching 8 bases. Trimming took 2 bases from V and 2 from J; bases not matched to a gene: 3. This CDR3 is built from 14 residues. Per the germline V gene, CDR1 is SQVTM and CDR2 is ANQGSEA. CDR3 DNA: TGCAGCGTTGAAACTAGCGGAGTCACAGATACGCAGTATTTT. This translates into CSVETSGVTDTQYF.

In nucleotides, the CDR3 is TGTGCCAGCAGCTCCGCTGTCGGGGAGCAGTTCTTC. Translation gives CASSSAVGEQFF. The rearrangement uses TRBV11-1 and TRBJ2-1; D remains unclear. This CDR3 has 12 residues. CDR1 is SGHAT, CDR2 FQDESV, per germline (reference sequence). Trimming cost V 4 bases and J 10 bases, with 11 bases left between them.

This chain connects TRBV7-3 to TRBJ2-1, with D possibly being TRBD2 (6 bases). Trimming cost V 5 bases and J 4 bases, with 18 bases left between them. This CDR3 comprises 16 residues. Per the germline V gene, CDR1 is SGHTA and CDR2 is FQGTGA. The CDR3 here is CASSVTGTGRYNEQFF. The CDR3 DNA reads TGTGCCAGCAGCGTGACCGGGACTGGGAGGTACAATGAGCAGTTCTTC.

The genes are TRBV7-2 and TRBJ2-7; D remains ambiguous. Germline CDR1 SGHTA, CDR2 FQGNSA. Trimming took off 5 bases at V and 3 bases at J, with 5 bases between the two ends. The CDR3 has 11 residues. CDR3 coding DNA: TGTGCCAGCAGCACAAGCTACGAGCAGTACTTC. The encoded protein is CASSTSYEQYF.

This sequence joins TRBV28 and TRBJ1-2, with D perhaps matching TRBD1 (5 bases). The germline V and J ends were trimmed by 11 bases and 4 bases, with 14 bases remaining between them. This CDR3 is built from 12 residues. From germline, CDR1 is MDHEN and CDR2 SYDVKM. CDR3: CAAGPPLYGYTF. CDR3 DNA: TGTGCCGCGGGGCCCCCCCTCTATGGCTACACCTTC.

This clone is a singleton in its sample. The chain employs TRBV11-2 and TRBJ2-3, with a tentative D call TRBD2 (6 bases). Trimming removed 4 bases from V and 4 bases from J, with 9 bases in between. The CDR3 runs to 13 residues. Germline V gene lookup returns CDR1 SGHAT and CDR2 FQNNGV. CDR3 region: CASSYERADTQYF. The DNA of the CDR3 is TGTGCCAGCAGCTACGAGCGGGCAGATACGCAGTATTTT.

The chain combines TRBV28 with TRBJ1-2; no firm D call. CDR3 length equals 12 residues. CDR1 is MDHEN, CDR2 SYDVKM, per germline. The V gene lost 6 bases and the J gene lost 6 bases, with 11 bases spanning the gap. The chain's CDR3 is CASSPQADGYTF. The DNA of the CDR3 is TGTGCCAGCAGCCCGCAGGCAGATGGCTACACCTTC.

Concerning this clone: Other DNA variants within this sample encode the same CDR3. The CDR3 bases are TGTGCCAGCAGTTTAAATCAGCCCCAGCATTTT. Amino acids: CASSLNQPQHF. The chain recombines TRBV2 with TRBJ1-5; D uncertain. CDR1 SNHLY and CDR2 FYNNEI come from the germline V gene. This CDR3 is built from 11 residues. V lost 5 bases and J lost 4, with 3 bases in between.

The genes are TRBV2 and TRBJ2-7; 11 bases align to TRBD1. The V gene's germline CDR1 is SNHLY and CDR2 FYNNEI. The CDR3 loop spans 14 amino acids. J gave up 0 bases and V 6 bases, and 1 base lay outside the gene matches. CDR3 sequence reads: CASRGTGGSYEQYF. The CDR3 bases are TGTGCCAGCAGGGGGACAGGGGGCTCCTACGAGCAGTACTTC. The complete variable domain, with remaining parts taken from reference TRBV2 and TRBJ2-7, reads EPEVTQTPSHQVTQMGQEVILRCVPISNHLYFYWYRQILGQKVEFLVSFYNNEISEKSEIFDDQFSVERPDGSNFTLKIRSTKLEDSAMYFCASRGTGGSYEQYFGPGTRLTVT.

This sequence joins TRBV24-1 and TRBJ2-3, with D possibly TRBD2 on 5 matching bases. The length of the CDR3 is 14 residues. The V and J ends lost 5 bases and 2 bases respectively, with 10 bases between them. From germline, CDR1 is KGHDR and CDR2 SFDVKD. CDR3: CATSGGFLTDTQYF. The CDR3 bases are TGTGCCACCAGTGGAGGGTTCCTCACAGATACGCAGTATTTT.

V usage is TRBV10-3 and J usage is TRBJ2-1; 11 bases line up with TRBD2. Trimming removed 4 bases from V and 7 bases from J; junction bases left unmatched: 12. The CDR3 spans 17 residues. CDR1 and CDR2 from the germline V gene are ENHRY and SYGVKD. The CDR3 spells CAISAGTSGSIQNEQFF. CDR3 nucleotides: TGTGCCATCAGTGCAGGCACTAGCGGGAGTATTCAAAATGAGCAGTTCTTC.